Presented here are 5 T cell receptor beta chains from one specimen sequenced in a study of OX40 agonist ivuxolimab in advanced cancers. The repertoire was sequenced with immunoSEQ multiplex PCR; TCRdb's copy has only in-frame clones and lacks some. The top ten clones hold around 1.4% of a sample with almost 35,000 clones, around 86% of them seen once. Sequencing was performed on CD4+ or CD8+ T cells sorted from blood, taken in a trial of the OX40 agonist ivuxolimab. The receptors were gathered from an adult with an advanced solid tumor such as melanoma, head and neck, liver or kidney cancer.

This rearrangement joins TRBV11-3 to TRBJ2-1; TRBD2 aligns across 8 bases. V lost 5 bases, J lost 7 bases, and 13 bases stayed unmatched. This CDR3 is built from 16 residues. Germline CDR1 SGHNT, CDR2 YENEEA. CDR3 loop: CASSRGSGRSSNEQFF. For the CDR3, the DNA is TGTGCCAGCAGCCGAGGAAGCGGGAGAAGCAGTAATGAGCAGTTCTTC.

In its sample, this clone was seen a few times. The J gene is TRBJ2-7, the V gene TRBV6-5, with D hard to call. The germline CDR1 and CDR2 sequences are MNHEY and SVGAGI. V dropped 0 bases and J dropped 4 bases, with 13 bases sitting between them. CDR3 length: 15 residues. The CDR3 DNA follows: TGTGCCAGCAGTTACTCCTTTCACCCACTGTACGAGCAGTACTTC. This encodes CASSYSFHPLYEQYF.

The chain recombines TRBV7-2 with TRBJ1-2, with TRBD1 identical over 7 bases. CDR3 length: 15 residues. CDR1 is SGHTA, CDR2 FQGNSA, per germline. J gave up 4 bases and V 2 bases, and 7 bases lay outside the gene matches. The CDR3 reads CASSLWEGGGYGYTF. As DNA, the CDR3 is TGTGCCAGCAGCTTATGGGAAGGGGGCGGCTATGGCTACACCTTC.

This chain links TRBV5-1 with TRBJ1-2, with TRBD1 identical over 7 bases. V dropped 0 bases and J dropped 4; count of bases not matched to a gene: 3. Looked up from germline, CDR1 is SGHRS and CDR2 is YFSETQ. This CDR3 contains 14 residues. The CDR3 is CASSLAQGTYGYTF. Written as DNA, the CDR3 is TGCGCCAGCAGCTTGGCACAGGGGACCTATGGCTACACCTTC.

The chain links TRBV6-1 to TRBJ2-3; 8 bases align to TRBD2. The germline gives CDR1 MNHNS, CDR2 SASEGT. This CDR3 comprises 15 residues. Germline trimming cut 6 bases from V and 1 base from J; bases unmatched to any gene: 6. The CDR3 bases are TGTGCCAGCAGCCCCCTTAGCGGGGGCACAGATACGCAGTATTTT. Protein product: CASSPLSGGTDTQYF.